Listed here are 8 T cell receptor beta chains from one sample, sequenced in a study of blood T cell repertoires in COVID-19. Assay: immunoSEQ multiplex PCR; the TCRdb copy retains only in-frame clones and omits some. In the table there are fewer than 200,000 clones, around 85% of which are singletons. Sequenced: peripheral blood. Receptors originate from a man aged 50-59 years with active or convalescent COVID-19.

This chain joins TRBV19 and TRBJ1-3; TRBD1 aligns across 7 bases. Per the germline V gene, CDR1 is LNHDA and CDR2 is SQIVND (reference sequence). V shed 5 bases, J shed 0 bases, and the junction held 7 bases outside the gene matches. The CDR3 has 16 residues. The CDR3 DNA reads TGTGCCAGTAGTGCCGACAGGGCTTACTCTGGAAACACCATATATTTT. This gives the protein CASSADRAYSGNTIYF.

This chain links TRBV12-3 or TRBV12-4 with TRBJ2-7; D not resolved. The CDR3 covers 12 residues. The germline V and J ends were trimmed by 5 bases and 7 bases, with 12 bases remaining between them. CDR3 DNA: TGTGCCAGCAGTAGCTCGGGTTTGGAGCAGTACTTC. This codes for CASSSSGLEQYF.

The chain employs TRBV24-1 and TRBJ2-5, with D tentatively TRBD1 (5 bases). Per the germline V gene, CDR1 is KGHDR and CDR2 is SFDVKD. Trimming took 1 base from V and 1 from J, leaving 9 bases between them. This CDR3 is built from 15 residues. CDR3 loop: CATSDFTGFQETQYF. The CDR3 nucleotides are TGTGCCACCAGTGATTTTACAGGATTCCAAGAGACCCAGTACTTC.

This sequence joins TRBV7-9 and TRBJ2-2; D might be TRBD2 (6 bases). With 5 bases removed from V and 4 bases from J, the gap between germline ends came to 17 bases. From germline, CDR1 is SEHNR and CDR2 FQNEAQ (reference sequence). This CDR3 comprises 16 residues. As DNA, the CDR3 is TGTGCCAGCAGCACTAGGGCGGGACGGGGCACCGGGGAGCTGTTTTTT. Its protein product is CASSTRAGRGTGELFF.

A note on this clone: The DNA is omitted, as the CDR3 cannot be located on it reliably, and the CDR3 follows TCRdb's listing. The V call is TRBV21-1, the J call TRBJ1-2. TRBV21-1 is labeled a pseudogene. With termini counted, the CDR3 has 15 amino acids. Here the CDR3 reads CASSKVGAGASGYTF.

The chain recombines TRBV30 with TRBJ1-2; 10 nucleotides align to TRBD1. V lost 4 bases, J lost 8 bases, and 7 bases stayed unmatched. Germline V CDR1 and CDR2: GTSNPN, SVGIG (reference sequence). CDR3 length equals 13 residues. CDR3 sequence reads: CAWTYDRGHGYTF. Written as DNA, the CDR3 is TGTGCCTGGACTTACGACAGGGGGCACGGCTACACCTTC.

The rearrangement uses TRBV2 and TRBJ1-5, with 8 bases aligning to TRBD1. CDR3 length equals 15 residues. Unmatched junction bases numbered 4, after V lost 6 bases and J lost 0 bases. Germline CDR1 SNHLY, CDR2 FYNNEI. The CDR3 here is CASRLDRASNQPQHF. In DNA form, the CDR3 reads TGTGCCAGCAGGTTGGACAGGGCTAGCAATCAGCCCCAGCATTTT. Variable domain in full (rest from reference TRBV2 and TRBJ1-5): EPEVTQTPSHQVTQMGQEVILRCVPISNHLYFYWYRQILGQKVEFLVSFYNNEISEKSEIFDDQFSVERPDGSNFTLKIRSTKLEDSAMYFCASRLDRASNQPQHFGDGTRLSIL.

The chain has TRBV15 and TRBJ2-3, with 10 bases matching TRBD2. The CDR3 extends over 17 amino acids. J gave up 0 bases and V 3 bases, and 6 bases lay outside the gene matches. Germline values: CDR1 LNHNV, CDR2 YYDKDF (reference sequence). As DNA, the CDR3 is TGTGCCACCAGCAGGAATAGCGGGAGGAGTAGCACAGATACGCAGTATTTT. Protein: CATSRNSGRSSTDTQYF. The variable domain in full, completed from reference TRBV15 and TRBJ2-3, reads DAMVIQNPRYQVTQFGKPVTLSCSQTLNHNVMYWYQQKSSQAPKLLFHYYDKDFNNEADTPDNFQSRRPNTSFCFLDIRSPGLGDTAMYLCATSRNSGRSSTDTQYFGPGTRLTVL.